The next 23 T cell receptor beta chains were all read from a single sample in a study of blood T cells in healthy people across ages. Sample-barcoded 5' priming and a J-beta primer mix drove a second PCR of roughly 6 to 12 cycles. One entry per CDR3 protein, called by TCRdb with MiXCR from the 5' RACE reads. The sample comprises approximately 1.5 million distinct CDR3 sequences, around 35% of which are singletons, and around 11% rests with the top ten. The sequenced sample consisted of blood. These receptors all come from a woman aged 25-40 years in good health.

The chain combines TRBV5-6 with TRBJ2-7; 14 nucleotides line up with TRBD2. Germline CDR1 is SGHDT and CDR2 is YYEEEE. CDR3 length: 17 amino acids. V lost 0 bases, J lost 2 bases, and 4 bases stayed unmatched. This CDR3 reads CASSLGGLAGETYEQYF. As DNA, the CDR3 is TGTGCCAGCAGCTTGGGGGGACTAGCGGGAGAAACCTACGAGCAGTACTTC. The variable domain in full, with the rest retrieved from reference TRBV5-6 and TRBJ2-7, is DAGVTQSPTHLIKTRGQQVTLRCSPKSGHDTVSWYQQALGQGPQFIFQYYEEEERQRGNFPDRFSGHQFPNYSSELNVNALLLGDSALYLCASSLGGLAGETYEQYFGPGTRLTVT.

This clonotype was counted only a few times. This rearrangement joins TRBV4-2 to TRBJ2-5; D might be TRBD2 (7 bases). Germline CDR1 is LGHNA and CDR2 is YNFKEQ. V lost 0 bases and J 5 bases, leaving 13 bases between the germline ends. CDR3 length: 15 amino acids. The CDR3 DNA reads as TGTGCCAGCAGCCAAGATTGGGGGGGCGGGGAGACCCAGTACTTC. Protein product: CASSQDWGGGETQYF.

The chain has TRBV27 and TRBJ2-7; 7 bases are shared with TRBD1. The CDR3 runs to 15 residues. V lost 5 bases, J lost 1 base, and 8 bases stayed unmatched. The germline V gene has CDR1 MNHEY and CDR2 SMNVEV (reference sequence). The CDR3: CASSTGTVGSYEQYF. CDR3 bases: TGTGCCAGCAGTACCGGGACAGTGGGTTCCTACGAGCAGTACTTC.

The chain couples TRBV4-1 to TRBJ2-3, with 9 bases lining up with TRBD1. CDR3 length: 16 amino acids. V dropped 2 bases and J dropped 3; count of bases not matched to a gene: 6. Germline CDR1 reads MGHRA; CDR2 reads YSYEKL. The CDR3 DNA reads TGCGCCAGCAGCCAATTCTTAGGACAGGGGACAGATACGCAGTATTTT. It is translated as CASSQFLGQGTDTQYF.

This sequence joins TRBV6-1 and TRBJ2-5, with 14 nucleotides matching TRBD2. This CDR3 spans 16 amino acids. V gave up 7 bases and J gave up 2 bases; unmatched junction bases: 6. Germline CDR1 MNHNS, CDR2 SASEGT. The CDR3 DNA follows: TGTGCCAGCACCTTATGGACTAGCGGGGGGCAAGAGACCCAGTACTTC. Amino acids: CASTLWTSGGQETQYF.

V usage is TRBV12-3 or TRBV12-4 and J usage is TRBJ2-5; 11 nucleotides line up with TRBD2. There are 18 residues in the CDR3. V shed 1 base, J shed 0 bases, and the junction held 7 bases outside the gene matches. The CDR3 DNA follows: TGTGCCAGCAGTTTAGTGATTGGACTAGCGGGCTACCAAGAGACCCAGTACTTC. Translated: CASSLVIGLAGYQETQYF.

This CDR3 is CSASELQTAYGYTF. DNA of the CDR3: TGCAGTGCTAGCGAACTTCAAACTGCCTATGGCTACACCTTC. The gene calls are TRBV20-1 and TRBJ1-2; D call uncertain. The length of the CDR3 is 14 residues. Germline V gives CDR1 DFQATT, CDR2 SNEGSKA (reference sequence). V was cut by 3 bases and J by 4 bases, with 15 bases left in between.

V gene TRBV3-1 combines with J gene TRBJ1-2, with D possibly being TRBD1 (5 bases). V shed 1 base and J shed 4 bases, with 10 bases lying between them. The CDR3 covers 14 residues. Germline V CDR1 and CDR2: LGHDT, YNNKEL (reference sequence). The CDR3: CASSQGGAAYGYTF. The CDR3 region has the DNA TGTGCCAGCAGCCAAGGAGGGGCAGCCTATGGCTACACCTTC. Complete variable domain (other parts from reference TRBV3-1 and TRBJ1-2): DTAVSQTPKYLVTQMGNDKSIKCEQNLGHDTMYWYKQDSKKFLKIMFSYNNKELIINETVPNRFSPKSPDKAHLNLHINSLELGDSAVYFCASSQGGAAYGYTFGSGTRLTVV.

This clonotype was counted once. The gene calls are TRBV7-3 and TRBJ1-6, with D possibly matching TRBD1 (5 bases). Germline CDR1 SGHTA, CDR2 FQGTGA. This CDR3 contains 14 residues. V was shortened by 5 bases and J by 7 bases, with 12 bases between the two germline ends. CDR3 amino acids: CASSLRGRNSPLHF. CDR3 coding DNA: TGTGCCAGCAGCCTGCGGGGGAGGAATTCACCCCTCCACTTT.

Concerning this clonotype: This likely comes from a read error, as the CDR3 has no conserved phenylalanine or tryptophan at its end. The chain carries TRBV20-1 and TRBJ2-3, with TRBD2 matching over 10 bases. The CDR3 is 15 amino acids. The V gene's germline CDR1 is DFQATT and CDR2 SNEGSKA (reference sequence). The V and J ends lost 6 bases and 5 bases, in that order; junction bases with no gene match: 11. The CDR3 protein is CSAQASGSELDTQYL. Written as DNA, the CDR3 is TGCAGTGCCCAAGCTAGCGGGAGTGAGCTAGATACGCAGTATTTG.

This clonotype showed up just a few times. The CDR3 loop is CSAFGLAGDGETRYF. CDR3 bases: TGCAGTGCCTTCGGACTAGCGGGAGATGGAGAGACCCGGTACTTC. The chain couples TRBV20-1 to TRBJ2-7; 13 nucleotides agree with TRBD2. This CDR3 is 15 amino acids long. CDR1 is DFQATT and CDR2 is SNEGSKA in the germline V gene (reference sequence). J lost 12 bases, V lost 6 bases, and 17 bases had no gene match.

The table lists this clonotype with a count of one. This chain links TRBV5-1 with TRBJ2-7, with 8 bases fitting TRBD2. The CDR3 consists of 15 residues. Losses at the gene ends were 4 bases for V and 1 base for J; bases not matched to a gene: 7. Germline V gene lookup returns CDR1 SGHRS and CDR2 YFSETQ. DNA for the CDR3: TGCGCCAGCAGCGGGGGCGGGACTAGATCCTACGAGCAGTACTTC. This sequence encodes CASSGGGTRSYEQYF.

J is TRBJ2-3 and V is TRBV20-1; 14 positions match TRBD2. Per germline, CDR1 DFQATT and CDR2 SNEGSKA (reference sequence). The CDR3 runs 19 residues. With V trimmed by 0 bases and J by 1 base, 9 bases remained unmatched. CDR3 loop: CSARDLRLAGGQRTDTQYF. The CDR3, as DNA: TGCAGTGCTAGAGATCTCCGACTAGCGGGGGGGCAGCGCACAGATACGCAGTATTTT.

CDR3 in DNA: TGTGCCAGCAGCTCCCCCTTCGAAAATGAGCAGTTCTTC. This codes for CASSSPFENEQFF. The chain recombines TRBV5-4 with TRBJ2-1; D gene unclear. The CDR3 sequence is 13 residues long. The V gene lost 3 bases and the J gene lost 7 bases, with 11 bases spanning the gap. The V gene's germline CDR1 is SGHNT and CDR2 YYREEE (reference sequence).

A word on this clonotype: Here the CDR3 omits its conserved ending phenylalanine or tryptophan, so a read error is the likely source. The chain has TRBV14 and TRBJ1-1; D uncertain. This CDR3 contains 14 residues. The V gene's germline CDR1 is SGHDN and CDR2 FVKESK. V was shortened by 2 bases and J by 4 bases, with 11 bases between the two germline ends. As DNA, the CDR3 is TGTGCCAGCAGCCAAAAACAGATTGTCACTGAAGCTTTCTGT. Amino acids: CASSQKQIVTEAFC.

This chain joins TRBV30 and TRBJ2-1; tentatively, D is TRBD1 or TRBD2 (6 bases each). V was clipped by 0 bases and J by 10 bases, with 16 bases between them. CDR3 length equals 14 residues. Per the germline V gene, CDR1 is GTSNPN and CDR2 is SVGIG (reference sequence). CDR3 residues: CAWSVLVGGGEQFF. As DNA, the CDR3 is TGTGCCTGGAGTGTACTGGTGGGGGGCGGCGAGCAGTTCTTC. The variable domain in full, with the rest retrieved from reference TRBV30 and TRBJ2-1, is SQTIHQWPATLVQPVGSPLSLECTVEGTSNPNLYWYRQAAGRGLQLLFYSVGIGQISSEVPQNLSASRPQDRQFILSSKKLLLSDSGFYLCAWSVLVGGGEQFFGPGTRLTVL.

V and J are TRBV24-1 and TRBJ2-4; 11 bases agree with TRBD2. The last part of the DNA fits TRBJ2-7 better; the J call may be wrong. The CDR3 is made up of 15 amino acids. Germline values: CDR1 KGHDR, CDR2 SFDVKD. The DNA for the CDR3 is TGTGCCACCAGTGGAAAACTAGCGGGAGCCTACGAGCAGTACTTC. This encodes CATSGKLAGAYEQYF.

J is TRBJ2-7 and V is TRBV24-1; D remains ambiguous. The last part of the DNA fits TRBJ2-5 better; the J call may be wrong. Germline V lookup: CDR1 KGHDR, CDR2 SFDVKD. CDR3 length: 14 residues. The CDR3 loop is CATSDFGKLETQYF. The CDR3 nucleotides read TGTGCCACCAGTGATTTTGGAAAACTGGAGACCCAGTACTTC.

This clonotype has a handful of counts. CDR3 sequence: CASSLNGQPDYTF. The CDR3 nucleotides read TGTGCCAGCAGCTTGAACGGACAGCCCGACTACACCTTC. The V call is TRBV11-1, the J call TRBJ1-2, with D perhaps TRBD1 (6 bases). V dropped 3 bases and J dropped 10 bases, with 15 bases sitting between them. Germline loops: CDR1 SGHAT, CDR2 FQDESV (reference sequence). CDR3 length: 13 amino acids.

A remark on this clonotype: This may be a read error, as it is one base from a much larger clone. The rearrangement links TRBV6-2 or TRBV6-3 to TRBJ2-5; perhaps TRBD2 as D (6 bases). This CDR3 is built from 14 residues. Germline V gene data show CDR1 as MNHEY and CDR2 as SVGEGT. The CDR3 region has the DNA TGTGCCAGCAGGTACTTCGGTAGCGGAGAGACCCAGTACTTC. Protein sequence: CASRYFGSGETQYF.

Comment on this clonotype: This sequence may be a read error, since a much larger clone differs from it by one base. DNA of the CDR3: TGCAGCGTCCGGGACCCGGATCGGGAGACCCAGTACTTC. Protein: CSVRDPDRETQYF. The rearrangement uses TRBV29-1 and TRBJ2-5; perhaps D is TRBD1 or TRBD2 (5 bases each). Germline lookup yields CDR1 SQVTM and CDR2 ANQGSEA. This CDR3 contains 13 residues. V lost 6 bases to trimming and J lost 5 bases, with 16 bases between them.

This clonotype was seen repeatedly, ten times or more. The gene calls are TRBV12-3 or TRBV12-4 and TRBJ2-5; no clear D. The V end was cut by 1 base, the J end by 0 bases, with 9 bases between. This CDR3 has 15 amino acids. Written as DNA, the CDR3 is TGTGCCAGCAGTTTAGAGGCAGCGTACCAAGAGACCCAGTACTTC. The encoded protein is CASSLEAAYQETQYF.

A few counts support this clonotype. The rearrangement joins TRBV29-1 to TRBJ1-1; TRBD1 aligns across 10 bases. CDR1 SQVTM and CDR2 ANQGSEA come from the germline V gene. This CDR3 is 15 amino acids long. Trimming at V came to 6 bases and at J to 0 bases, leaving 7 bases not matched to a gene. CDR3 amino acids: CSVQGDRGMNTEAFF. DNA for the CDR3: TGCAGCGTCCAGGGGGACAGGGGAATGAACACTGAAGCTTTCTTT.